This TCR beta chain stems from a study of CD8+ T cells in alopecia areata. Study background: Severity in treated patients was scored by percentage of scalp area affected.

Treatment defined: oral pan-JAK inhibitor, 5-10 mg twice daily. Peripheral blood samples and lesional scalp punch biopsies were obtained from alopecia areata patients. The CDR3 spans 15 residues. The germline V gene has CDR1 MNHNS and CDR2 SASEGT. The germline V and J ends were trimmed by 6 bases and 3 bases, with 17 bases remaining between them. Reverse transcribed after extraction, RNA yielded cDNA as the sequencing template. Repertoires were generated with immunoSEQ multiplex PCR, while TCRdb's copy carries only in-frame clones and drops some. The profile covers 95,000 to 100,000 clones, with roughly 60% appearing a single time and 15% to 20% taken by the ten largest.

The sequence was obtained from a human donor with alopecia areata. Sample: CD8+ T cells sorted from blood, taken at approximately week 61, from a patient treated with tofacitinib. The chain recombines TRBV6-1 with TRBJ1-1; a weak D match, TRBD1 (6 bases). CDR3 nucleotides: TGTGCCAGCAGAGGACGGGGGGGCGAGGACACTGAAGCTTTCTTT. Its translation: CASRGRGGEDTEAFF.